This is a list of T cell receptor beta chains from one sample in a study of blood T cell repertoires in COVID-19. The table came from immunoSEQ multiplex PCR; TCRdb's copy has only in-frame clones and leaves some out. In the table there are hundreds of thousands of clones, about nine tenths of which are singletons. The material sequenced was PBMCs or T cells enriched from blood (not recorded which). The receptors stem from a man aged 60 to 75 who had recovered from COVID-19. Both conserved end residues are trimmed from each CDR3. Each record gives: J gene, V gene, D gene, CDR3 protein. D genes are given only for firm matches.

TRBJ2-4 | TRBV11-1 | TRBD2 | ASSPREGRNIQY
TRBJ1-1 | TRBV28 | NA | ASDSPAGGTEAF
TRBJ2-3 | TRBV2 | NA | AGVRERTDTQY
TRBJ2-5 | TRBV24-1 | NA | ATSVSGGKTQY
TRBJ2-7 | TRBV3-1/TRBV3-2 | NA | ASSHAGPSYEQY
TRBJ2-2 | TRBV28 | NA | ASRRPLAAGELF
TRBJ2-1 | TRBV10-3 | TRBD2 | AITTSGSYNEQF
TRBJ2-6 | TRBV19 | TRBD1 | ACRDRLSGANVLT
TRBJ1-2 | TRBV3-1/TRBV3-2 | TRBD1 | ASSRPGQDYGYT
TRBJ1-5 | TRBV19 | NA | ASSLQTGYNQPQH
TRBJ1-4 | TRBV18 | TRBD1 | ASSPPGQRQEKLF
TRBJ2-2 | TRBV30 | TRBD1 | AWSRGPGELF
TRBJ2-5 | TRBV28 | NA | ASSLIGAGEQETQY
TRBJ2-1 | TRBV27 | TRBD2 | ASSQLGLAGSSYNEQF
TRBJ2-1 | TRBV5-1 | TRBD2 | ASSLLTSGNNEQF
TRBJ2-7 | TRBV11-2 | TRBD1 | ASSFGQNRGPRAYEQY
TRBJ2-1 | TRBV6-1 | NA | ASSEEPGQYNEQF
TRBJ1-5 | TRBV4-1 | TRBD1 | ASSQGYRGIYQPQH
TRBJ1-4 | TRBV18 | NA | ASSPSVEKLF
TRBJ2-5 | TRBV24-1 | NA | ASGSGNDQETQY
TRBJ1-2 | TRBV5-1 | NA | ASSLADSNYGYT
TRBJ1-5 | TRBV28 | TRBD1 | ASSLRQGRGNQPQH
TRBJ2-1 | TRBV3-1/TRBV3-2 | TRBD2 | ASSQDGLVKF
TRBJ1-1 | TRBV28 | NA | ASGQSNTEAF
TRBJ1-6 | TRBV6-5 | TRBD1 | ASSPGTGISPLH
TRBJ2-1 | TRBV27 | NA | ASSLQGGEPQRVEQF
TRBJ1-1 | TRBV5-1 | NA | ASSLTVNTEAF
TRBJ1-1 | TRBV5-1 | TRBD1 | ASSSMTGPTEAF
TRBJ1-5 | TRBV7-9 | TRBD1 | ASSSSGGNQPQH
TRBJ2-1 | TRBV6-2/TRBV6-3 | NA | ASSYRTGAHEQF
TRBJ1-2 | TRBV27 | NA | ASSSSPTDLNYGYT
TRBJ2-5 | TRBV3-1/TRBV3-2 | TRBD1 | ASSQDGPGGVQETQY
TRBJ1-4 | TRBV6-1 | NA | ASSDRSGRVNEKLF
TRBJ1-5 | TRBV28 | NA | ASTLNRAQPQH
TRBJ1-1 | TRBV3-1/TRBV3-2 | NA | ASSQEFGRTAEAF
TRBJ2-7 | TRBV6-5 | NA | ASSTSWTDSYEQY
TRBJ2-1 | TRBV5-5 | TRBD2 | ASSTSSGVSNEQF
TRBJ2-3 | TRBV4-1 | NA | ASSQELAGTTDTQY
TRBJ2-3 | TRBV4-3 | NA | ASSPSPGTDTQY
TRBJ1-5 | TRBV18 | TRBD1 | ASSPQGGPNQPQH
TRBJ1-1 | TRBV6-1 | NA | ASSESGSGTEAF
TRBJ1-5 | TRBV3-1/TRBV3-2 | NA | ASSQKGGTQGDNQPQH